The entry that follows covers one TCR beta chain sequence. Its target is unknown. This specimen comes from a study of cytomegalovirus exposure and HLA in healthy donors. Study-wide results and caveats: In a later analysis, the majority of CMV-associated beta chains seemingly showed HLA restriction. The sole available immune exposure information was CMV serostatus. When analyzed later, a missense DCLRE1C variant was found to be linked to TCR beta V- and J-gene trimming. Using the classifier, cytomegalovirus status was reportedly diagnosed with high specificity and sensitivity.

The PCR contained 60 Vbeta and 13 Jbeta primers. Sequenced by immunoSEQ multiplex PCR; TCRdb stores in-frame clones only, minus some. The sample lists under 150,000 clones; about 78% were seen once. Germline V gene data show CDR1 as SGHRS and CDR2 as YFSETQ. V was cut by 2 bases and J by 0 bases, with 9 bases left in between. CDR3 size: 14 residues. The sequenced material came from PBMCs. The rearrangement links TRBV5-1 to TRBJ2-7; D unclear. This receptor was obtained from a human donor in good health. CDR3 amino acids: CASSFFGSSYEQYF. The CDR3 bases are TGCGCCAGCAGCTTCTTTGGTAGCTCCTACGAGCAGTACTTC.